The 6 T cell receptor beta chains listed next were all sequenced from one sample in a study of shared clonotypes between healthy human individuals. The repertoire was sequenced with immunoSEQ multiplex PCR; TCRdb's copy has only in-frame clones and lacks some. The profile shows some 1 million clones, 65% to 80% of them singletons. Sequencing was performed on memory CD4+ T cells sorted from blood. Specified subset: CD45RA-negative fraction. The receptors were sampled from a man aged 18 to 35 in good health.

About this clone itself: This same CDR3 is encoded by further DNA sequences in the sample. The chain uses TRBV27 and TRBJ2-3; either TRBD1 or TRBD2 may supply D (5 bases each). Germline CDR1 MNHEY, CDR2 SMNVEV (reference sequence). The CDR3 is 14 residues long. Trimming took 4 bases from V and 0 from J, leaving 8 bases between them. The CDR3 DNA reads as TGTGCCAGCAGTTGGGGCGGGAGCACAGATACGCAGTATTTT. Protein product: CASSWGGSTDTQYF.

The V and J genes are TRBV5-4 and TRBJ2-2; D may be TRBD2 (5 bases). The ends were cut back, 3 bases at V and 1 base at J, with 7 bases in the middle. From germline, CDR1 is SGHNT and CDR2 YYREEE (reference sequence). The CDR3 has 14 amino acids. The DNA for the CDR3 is TGTGCCAGCAGCTCCGCGGGGAACACCGGGGAGCTGTTTTTT. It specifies CASSSAGNTGELFF.

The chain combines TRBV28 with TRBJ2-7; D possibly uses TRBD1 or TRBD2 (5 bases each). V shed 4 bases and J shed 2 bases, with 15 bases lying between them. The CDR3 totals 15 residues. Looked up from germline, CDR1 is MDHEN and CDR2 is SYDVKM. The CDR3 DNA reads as TGTGCCAGCAGTTCCCCCCGGGGCAGGACCTACGAGCAGTACTTC. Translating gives CASSSPRGRTYEQYF.

CDR3 sequence (DNA): TGTGCCAGCAGCGATACCAGACGGGCCACAGATACGCAGTATTTT. Translating gives CASSDTRRATDTQYF. J is TRBJ2-3 and V is TRBV7-9; D unclear. Germline-derived CDR1 and CDR2 are SEHNR and FQNEAQ (reference sequence). The CDR3 extends over 15 amino acids. The germline V and J ends were trimmed by 5 bases and 2 bases, with 14 bases remaining between them.

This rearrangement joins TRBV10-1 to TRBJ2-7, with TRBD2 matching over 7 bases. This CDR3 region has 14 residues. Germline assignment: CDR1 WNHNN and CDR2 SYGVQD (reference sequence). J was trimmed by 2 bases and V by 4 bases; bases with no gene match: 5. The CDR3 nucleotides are TGCGCCAGCAGTGGTCTAGCGGCCCCCTACGAGCAGTACTTC. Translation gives CASSGLAAPYEQYF.

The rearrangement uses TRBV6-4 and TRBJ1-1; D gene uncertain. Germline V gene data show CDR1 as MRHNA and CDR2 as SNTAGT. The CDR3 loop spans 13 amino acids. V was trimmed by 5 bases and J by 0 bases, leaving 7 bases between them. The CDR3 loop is CASSRTLNTEAFF. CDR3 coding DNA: TGTGCCAGCAGTCGGACTCTGAACACTGAAGCTTTCTTT.